The 2 T cell receptor beta chains given below trace back to one sample, sequenced in a study of T-cell reconstitution after alpha-beta-depleted transplantation in children. Unique molecular identifiers were incorporated when the TCRbeta library was constructed. MiXCR, run by TCRdb on the PCR reads, gives a single entry per CDR3 protein. The sample lists about 110,000 distinct CDR3 sequences, 10% seen once, with under 35% in the top ten. The sequencing here drew on PBMCs, taken before TCRalphabeta/CD19-depleted stem cell transplant. Receptors were obtained from a boy between 2 and 10 years old with acute lymphoblastic leukemia, due to receive a stem cell transplant.

This clonotype was seen only a few times. The germline gene is not matched at one end of the junction; a read error may be the cause. V gene TRBV7-2 combines with J gene TRBJ2-7, with unresolved D. Germline CDR1 and CDR2: SGHTA and FQGNSA. The CDR3 consists of 13 residues. The CDR3 coding sequence is TGTGCCAGCAGATTAGACTCGTCCTACGAGCAGTACTTC. It specifies CASRLDSSYEQYF.

This clonotype was seen at least ten times. V usage is TRBV6-4 and J usage is TRBJ2-2; 7 nucleotides agree with TRBD2. V shed 6 bases, J shed 4 bases, and the junction held 5 bases outside the gene matches. CDR3 length equals 14 residues. Germline loops: CDR1 MRHNA, CDR2 SNTAGT. The CDR3 loop reads CASSTGTTTGELFF. CDR3 coding DNA: TGTGCCAGCAGCACCGGGACTACCACCGGGGAGCTGTTTTTT.